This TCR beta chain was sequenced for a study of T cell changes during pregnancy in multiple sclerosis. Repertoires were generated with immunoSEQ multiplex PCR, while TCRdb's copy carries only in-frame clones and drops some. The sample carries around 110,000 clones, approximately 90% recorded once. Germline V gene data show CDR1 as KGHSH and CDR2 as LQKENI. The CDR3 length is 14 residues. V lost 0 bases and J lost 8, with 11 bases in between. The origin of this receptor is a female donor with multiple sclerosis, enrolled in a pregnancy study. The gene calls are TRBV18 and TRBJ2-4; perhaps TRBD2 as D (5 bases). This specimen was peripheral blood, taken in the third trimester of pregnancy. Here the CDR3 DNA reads TGTGCCAGCTCACCACCGGTCACGGGGTACATTCAGTACTTC. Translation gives CASSPPVTGYIQYF.